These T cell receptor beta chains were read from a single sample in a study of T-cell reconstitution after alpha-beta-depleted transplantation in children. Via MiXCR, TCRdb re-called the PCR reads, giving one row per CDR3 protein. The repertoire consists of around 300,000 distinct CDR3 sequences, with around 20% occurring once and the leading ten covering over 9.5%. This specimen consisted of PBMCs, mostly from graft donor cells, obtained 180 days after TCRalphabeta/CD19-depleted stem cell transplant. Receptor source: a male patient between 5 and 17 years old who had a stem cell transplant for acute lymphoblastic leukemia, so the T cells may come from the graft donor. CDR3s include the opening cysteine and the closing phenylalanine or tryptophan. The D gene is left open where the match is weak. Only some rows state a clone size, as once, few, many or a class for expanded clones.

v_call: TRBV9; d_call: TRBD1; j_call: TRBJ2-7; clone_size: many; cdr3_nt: TGTGCCAGCAGCTACGGGACAGGCGGCTACGAGCAGTACTTC; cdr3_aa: CASSYGTGGYEQYF
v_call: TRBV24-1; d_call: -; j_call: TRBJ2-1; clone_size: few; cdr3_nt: TGTGCCACCAGTGATTCAGGGACTGTAGGTGAGCAGTTCTTC; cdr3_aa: CATSDSGTVGEQFF
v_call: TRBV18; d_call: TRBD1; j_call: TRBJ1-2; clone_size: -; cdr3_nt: TGTGCCAGCTCAAGGACAGGGCCCTCTAACTATGGCTACACCTTC; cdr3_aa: CASSRTGPSNYGYTF
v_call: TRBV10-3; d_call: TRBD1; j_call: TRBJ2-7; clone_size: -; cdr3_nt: TGTGCCATCAGTGAGCCCGGGACAGGGCCAAGCGAGAAGTACTTC; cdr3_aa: CAISEPGTGPSEKYF
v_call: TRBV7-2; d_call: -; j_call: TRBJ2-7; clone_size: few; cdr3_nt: TGTGCCAGCAGCTTAATGCGGTCGTCCTACGAGCAGTACTTC; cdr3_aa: CASSLMRSSYEQYF
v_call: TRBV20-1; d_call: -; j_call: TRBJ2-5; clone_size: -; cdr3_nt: -; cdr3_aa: CSTSGLALWVYETQYF
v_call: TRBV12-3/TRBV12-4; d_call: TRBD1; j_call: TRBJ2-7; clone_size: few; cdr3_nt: TGTGCCAGCAGTTTACGGCAGGGGGTGAGCTCCTACGAGCAGTACTTC; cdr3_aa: CASSLRQGVSSYEQYF
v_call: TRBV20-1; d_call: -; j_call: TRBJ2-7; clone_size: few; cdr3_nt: TGCAGTGCTGCCTACCTACGGTCACAGCAGTACTTC; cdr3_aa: CSAAYLRSQQYF
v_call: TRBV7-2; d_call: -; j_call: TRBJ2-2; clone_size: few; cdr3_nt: TGTGCCAGCAGCCCTGAGCCGCCGGGTGACACCGGGGAGCTGTTTTTT; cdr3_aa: CASSPEPPGDTGELFF
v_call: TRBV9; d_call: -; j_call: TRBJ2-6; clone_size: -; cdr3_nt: TGTGCCAGCAGCGATCCCCTCTCTGGGGCCAACGTCCTGACTTTC; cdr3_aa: CASSDPLSGANVLTF
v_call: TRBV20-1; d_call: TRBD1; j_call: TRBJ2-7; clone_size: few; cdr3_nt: TGCAGTGCTCCGGGACAGGGTAGTAACGAGCAGTACTTC; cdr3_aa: CSAPGQGSNEQYF
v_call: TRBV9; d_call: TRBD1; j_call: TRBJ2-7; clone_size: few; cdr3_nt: TGTGCCAGCAGCCCCAAACGACAGGGGCCCAGCTACGAGCAGTACTTC; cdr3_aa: CASSPKRQGPSYEQYF
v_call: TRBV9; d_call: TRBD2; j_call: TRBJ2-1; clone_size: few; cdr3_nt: TGTGCCAGCAGCGTGTTAGCGGGACTGAATGAGCAGTTCTTC; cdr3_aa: CASSVLAGLNEQFF
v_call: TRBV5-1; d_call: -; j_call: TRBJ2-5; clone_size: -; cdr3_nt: TGCGCCAGCAGCTTGGATGTTAGGCAAGAGACCCAGTACTTC; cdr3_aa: CASSLDVRQETQYF
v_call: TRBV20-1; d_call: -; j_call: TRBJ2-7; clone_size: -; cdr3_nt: TGCAGTGCTAAGCTATTTACGGAACGGGGACTCTACGAGCAGTACTTC; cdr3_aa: CSAKLFTERGLYEQYF
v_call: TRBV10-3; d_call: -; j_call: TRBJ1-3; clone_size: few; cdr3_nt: TGTGCCATCAGCGAAAGGGCAGGGGTCAAGAGAAACACCATATATTTT; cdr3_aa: CAISERAGVKRNTIYF
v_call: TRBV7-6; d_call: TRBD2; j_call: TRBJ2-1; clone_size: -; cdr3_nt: TGTGCCAGCAGCTTAACTAGCGGGTTGGGGAGCTCCTACAATGAGCAGTTCTTC; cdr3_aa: CASSLTSGLGSSYNEQFF
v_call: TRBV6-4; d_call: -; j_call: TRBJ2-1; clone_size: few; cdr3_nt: TGTGCCAGCAGTGACAGCCCTAGAGTCAGGCATGAGCAGTTCTTC; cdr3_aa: CASSDSPRVRHEQFF